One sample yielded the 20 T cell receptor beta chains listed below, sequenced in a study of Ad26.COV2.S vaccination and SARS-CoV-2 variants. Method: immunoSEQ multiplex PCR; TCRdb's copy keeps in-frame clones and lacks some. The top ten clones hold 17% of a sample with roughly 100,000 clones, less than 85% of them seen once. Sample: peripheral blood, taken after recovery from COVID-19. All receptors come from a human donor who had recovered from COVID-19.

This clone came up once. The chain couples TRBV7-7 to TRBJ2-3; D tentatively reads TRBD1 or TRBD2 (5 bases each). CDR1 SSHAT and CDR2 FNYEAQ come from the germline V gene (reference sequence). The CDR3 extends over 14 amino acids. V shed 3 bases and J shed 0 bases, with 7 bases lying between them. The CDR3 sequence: CASSLGESTDTQYF. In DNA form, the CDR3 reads TGTGCCAGCAGCTTGGGGGAGAGCACAGATACGCAGTATTTT.

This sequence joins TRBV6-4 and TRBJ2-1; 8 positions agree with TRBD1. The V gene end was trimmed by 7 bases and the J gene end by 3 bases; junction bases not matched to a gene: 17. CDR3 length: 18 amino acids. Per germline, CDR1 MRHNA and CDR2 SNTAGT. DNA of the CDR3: TGTGCCAGCACACTACTTGCCCCGGGACAGGAGTACTACAATGAGCAGTTCTTC. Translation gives CASTLLAPGQEYYNEQFF.

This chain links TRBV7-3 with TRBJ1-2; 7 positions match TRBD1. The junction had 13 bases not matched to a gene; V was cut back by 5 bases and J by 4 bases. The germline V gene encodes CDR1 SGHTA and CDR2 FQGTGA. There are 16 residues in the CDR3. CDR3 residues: CASSQYISDRAYGYTF. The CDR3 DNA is TGTGCCAGCAGCCAATACATATCAGACAGGGCCTATGGCTACACCTTC.

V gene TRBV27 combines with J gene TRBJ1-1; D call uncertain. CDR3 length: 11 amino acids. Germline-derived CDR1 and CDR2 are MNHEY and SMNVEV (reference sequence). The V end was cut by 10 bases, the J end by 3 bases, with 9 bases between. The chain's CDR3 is CATQLYTEAFF. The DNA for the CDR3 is TGTGCCACCCAACTCTACACTGAAGCTTTCTTT.

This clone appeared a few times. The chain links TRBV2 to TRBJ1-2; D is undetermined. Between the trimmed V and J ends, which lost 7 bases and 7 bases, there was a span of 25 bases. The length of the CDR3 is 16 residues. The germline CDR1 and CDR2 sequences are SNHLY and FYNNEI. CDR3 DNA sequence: TGTGCCAGCAAGGGATCACTCCTTGAATCCCGCGGTGGCTACACCTTC. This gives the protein CASKGSLLESRGGYTF. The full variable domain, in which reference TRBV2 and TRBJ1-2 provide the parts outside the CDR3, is EPEVTQTPSHQVTQMGQEVILRCVPISNHLYFYWYRQILGQKVEFLVSFYNNEISEKSEIFDDQFSVERPDGSNFTLKIRSTKLEDSAMYFCASKGSLLESRGGYTFGSGTRLTVV.

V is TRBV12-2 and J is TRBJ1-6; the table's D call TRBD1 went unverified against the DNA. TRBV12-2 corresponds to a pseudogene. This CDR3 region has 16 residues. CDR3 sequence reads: CASRRRDRVNFSPLHF. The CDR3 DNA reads TGTGCAAGTCGCCGTCGGGACAGGGTGAATTTTTCACCCCTCCACTTT.

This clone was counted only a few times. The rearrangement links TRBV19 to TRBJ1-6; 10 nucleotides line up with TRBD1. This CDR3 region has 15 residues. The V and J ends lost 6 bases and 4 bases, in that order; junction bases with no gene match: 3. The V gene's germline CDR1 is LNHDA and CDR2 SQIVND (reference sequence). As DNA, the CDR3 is TGTGCCAGTAGAGAGGACAGGGGGTATAATTCACCCCTCCACTTT. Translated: CASREDRGYNSPLHF.

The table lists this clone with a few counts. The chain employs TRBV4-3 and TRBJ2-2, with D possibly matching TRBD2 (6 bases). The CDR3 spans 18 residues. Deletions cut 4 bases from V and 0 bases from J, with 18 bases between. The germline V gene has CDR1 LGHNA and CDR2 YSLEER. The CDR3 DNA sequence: TGCGCCAGCAGCCGGGGGGTAGCGCGCGCTTCGAACACCGGGGAGCTGTTTTTT. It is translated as CASSRGVARASNTGELFF.

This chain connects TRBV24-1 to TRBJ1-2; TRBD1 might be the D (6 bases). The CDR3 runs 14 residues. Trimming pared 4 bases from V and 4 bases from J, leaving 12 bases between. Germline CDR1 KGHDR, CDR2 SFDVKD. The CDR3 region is CATSEGQGIYGYTF. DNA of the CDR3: TGTGCCACCAGTGAGGGTCAGGGGATCTATGGCTACACCTTC.

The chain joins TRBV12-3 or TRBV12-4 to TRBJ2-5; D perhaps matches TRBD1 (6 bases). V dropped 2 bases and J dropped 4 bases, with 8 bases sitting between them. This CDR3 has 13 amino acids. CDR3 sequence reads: CASSLWGRETQYF. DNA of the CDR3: TGTGCCAGCAGTTTATGGGGGCGAGAGACCCAGTACTTC.

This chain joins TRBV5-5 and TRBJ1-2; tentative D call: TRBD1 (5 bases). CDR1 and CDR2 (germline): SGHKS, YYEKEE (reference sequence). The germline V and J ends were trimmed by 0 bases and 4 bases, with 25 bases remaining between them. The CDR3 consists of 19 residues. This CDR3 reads CASSLATGTENLTPYGYTF. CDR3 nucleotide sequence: TGTGCCAGCAGCTTGGCTACCGGGACCGAAAACCTTACCCCCTATGGCTACACCTTC.

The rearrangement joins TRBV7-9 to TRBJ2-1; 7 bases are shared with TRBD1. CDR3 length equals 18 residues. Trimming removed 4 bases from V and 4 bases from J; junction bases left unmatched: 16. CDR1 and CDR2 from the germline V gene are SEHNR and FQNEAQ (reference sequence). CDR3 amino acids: CASSSFTPLGGRYNEQFF. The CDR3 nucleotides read TGTGCCAGCAGCTCTTTTACCCCCCTAGGGGGCAGGTACAATGAGCAGTTCTTC.

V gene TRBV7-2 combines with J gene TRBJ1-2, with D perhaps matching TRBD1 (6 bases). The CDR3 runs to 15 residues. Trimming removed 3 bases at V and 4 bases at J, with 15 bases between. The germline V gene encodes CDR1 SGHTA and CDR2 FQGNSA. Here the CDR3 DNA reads TGTGCCAGCAGCTTCAACAGGGAAGGAGGCTATGGCTACACCTTC. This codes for CASSFNREGGYGYTF.

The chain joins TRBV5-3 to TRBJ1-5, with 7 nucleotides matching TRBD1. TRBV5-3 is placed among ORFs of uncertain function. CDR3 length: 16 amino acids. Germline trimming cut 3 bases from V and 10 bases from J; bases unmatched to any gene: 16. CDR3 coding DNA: TGTGCCAGAAGCTCGGACTCCGGGACAGCCGGACTACCCCAGCATTTT. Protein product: CARSSDSGTAGLPQHF.

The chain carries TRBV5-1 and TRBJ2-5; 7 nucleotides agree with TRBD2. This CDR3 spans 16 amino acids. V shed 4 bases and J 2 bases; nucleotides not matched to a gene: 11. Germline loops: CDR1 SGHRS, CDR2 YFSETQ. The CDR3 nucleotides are TGCGCCAGCAGCAAGTTTATGTCGGGGGGACAAGAGACCCAGTACTTC. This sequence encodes CASSKFMSGGQETQYF.

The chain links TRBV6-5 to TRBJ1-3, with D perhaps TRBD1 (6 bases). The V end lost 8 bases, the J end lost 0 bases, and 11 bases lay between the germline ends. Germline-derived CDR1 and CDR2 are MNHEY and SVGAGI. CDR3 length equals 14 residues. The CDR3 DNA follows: TGTGCCAGCGATGGACAGCTCTCTGGAAACACCATATATTTT. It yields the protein CASDGQLSGNTIYF.

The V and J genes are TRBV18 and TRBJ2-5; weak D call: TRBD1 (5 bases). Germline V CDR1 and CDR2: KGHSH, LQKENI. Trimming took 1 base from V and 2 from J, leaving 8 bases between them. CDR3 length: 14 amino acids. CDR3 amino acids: CASSPLRTQETQYF. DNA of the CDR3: TGTGCCAGCTCACCACTACGGACACAAGAGACCCAGTACTTC. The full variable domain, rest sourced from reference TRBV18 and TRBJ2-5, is NAGVMQNPRHLVRRRGQEARLRCSPMKGHSHVYWYRQLPEEGLKFMVYLQKENIIDESGMPKERFSAEFPKEGPSILRIQQVVRGDSAAYFCASSPLRTQETQYFGPGTRLLVL.

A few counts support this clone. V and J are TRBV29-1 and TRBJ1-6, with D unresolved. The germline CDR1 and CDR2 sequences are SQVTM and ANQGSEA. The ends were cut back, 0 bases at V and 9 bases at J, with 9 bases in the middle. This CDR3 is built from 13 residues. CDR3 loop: CSVEEQYGSPLHF. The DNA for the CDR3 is TGCAGCGTTGAAGAGCAGTATGGTTCACCCCTCCACTTT.

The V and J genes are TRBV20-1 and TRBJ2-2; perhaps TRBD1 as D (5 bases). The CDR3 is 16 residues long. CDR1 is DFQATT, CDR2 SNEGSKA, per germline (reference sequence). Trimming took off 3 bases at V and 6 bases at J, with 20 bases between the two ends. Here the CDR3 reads CSASSGLTQGAGELFF. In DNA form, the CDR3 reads TGCAGTGCTAGTAGTGGTCTCACTCAAGGGGCCGGGGAGCTGTTTTTT.

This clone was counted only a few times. In nucleotides, the CDR3 is TGCGCCAGCAGCTTGGTCGCGGGTGATAATTCACCCCTCCACTTT. Translated: CASSLVAGDNSPLHF. This chain joins TRBV5-1 and TRBJ1-6, with unresolved D. The germline V gene encodes CDR1 SGHRS and CDR2 YFSETQ. The CDR3 runs 15 residues. Trimming took off 0 bases at V and 5 bases at J, with 9 bases between the two ends. The complete variable domain, with remaining parts taken from reference TRBV5-1 and TRBJ1-6, reads KAGVTQTPRYLIKTRGQQVTLSCSPISGHRSVSWYQQTPGQGLQFLFEYFSETQRNKGNFPGRFSGRQFSNSRSEMNVSTLELGDSALYLCASSLVAGDNSPLHFGNGTRLTVT.